These T cell receptor beta chains were read from a single sample in a study of early T cells in non-severe SARS-CoV-2 infection. Using its own MiXCR run on the 5' RACE reads, TCRdb lists one record per CDR3 protein. The data contain some 64,000 distinct CDR3 sequences, 20% to 25% of them seen just once; the ten biggest clones take up approximately 15%. The sequenced sample was whole blood, obtained at baseline. The origin of the receptors is an adult who was a healthcare worker with PCR-confirmed SARS-CoV-2 infection or an uninfected control (not recorded which). Each CDR3 is given with its conserved first and last residue. Fields, in order: V gene, clone size, D gene, CDR3 length, J gene, CDR3 protein, CDR3 DNA. The D gene is left open where the match is weak. Where a row states a size, it is once, few, many or the class of an expanded clone; other rows omit it.

v_gene: TRBV12-3/TRBV12-4; abundance: many; d_gene: -; len: 12; j_gene: TRBJ1-1; CDR3aa: CASSLSGTEAFF; CDR3nt: TGTGCCAGCAGTTTGAGTGGCACTGAAGCTTTCTTT
v_gene: TRBV20-1; abundance: -; d_gene: -; len: 14; j_gene: TRBJ1-5; CDR3aa: CSARDHRGNQPQHF; CDR3nt: TGCAGTGCTAGGGACCACAGGGGCAATCAGCCCCAGCATTTT
v_gene: TRBV3-1; abundance: many; d_gene: -; len: 13; j_gene: TRBJ2-1; CDR3aa: CASSPTGRDEQFF; CDR3nt: TGTGCCAGCAGCCCGACAGGTAGGGATGAGCAGTTCTTC
v_gene: TRBV24-1; abundance: -; d_gene: -; len: 13; j_gene: TRBJ2-1; CDR3aa: CATSDYRGLEQFF; CDR3nt: TGTGCCACCAGTGATTACAGGGGACTCGAGCAGTTCTTC
v_gene: TRBV30; abundance: -; d_gene: TRBD2; len: 16; j_gene: TRBJ2-1; CDR3aa: CAWSESGTSFYNEQFF; CDR3nt: TGTGCCTGGAGCGAGTCAGGGACTAGCTTCTACAATGAGCAGTTCTTC
v_gene: TRBV12-3/TRBV12-4; abundance: -; d_gene: -; len: 13; j_gene: TRBJ1-2; CDR3aa: CASRNRATSGYTF; CDR3nt: TGTGCCAGCAGGAACAGAGCTACTAGTGGCTACACCTTC
v_gene: TRBV5-1; abundance: -; d_gene: -; len: 12; j_gene: TRBJ1-2; CDR3aa: CASSSSGNGYTF; CDR3nt: TGCGCCAGCAGCTCATCCGGGAATGGCTACACCTTC
v_gene: TRBV7-6; abundance: few; d_gene: TRBD2; len: 14; j_gene: TRBJ2-1; CDR3aa: CASSLRGGSNEQFF; CDR3nt: TGTGCCAGCAGCTTGCGGGGGGGGAGCAATGAGCAGTTCTTC
v_gene: TRBV7-9; abundance: few; d_gene: -; len: 18; j_gene: TRBJ2-1; CDR3aa: CASSPRLSDGVLGNEQFF; CDR3nt: TGTGCCAGCAGCCCTAGACTCTCGGACGGAGTCCTGGGCAATGAGCAGTTCTTC
v_gene: TRBV20-1; abundance: -; d_gene: TRBD2; len: 14; j_gene: TRBJ2-7; CDR3aa: CSARKSGGWSEQYF; CDR3nt: TGCAGTGCTAGAAAAAGCGGGGGATGGTCCGAGCAGTACTTC
v_gene: TRBV7-9; abundance: -; d_gene: -; len: 14; j_gene: TRBJ1-5; CDR3aa: CASSHGYSNQPQHF; CDR3nt: TGTGCCAGCAGCCACGGCTATAGCAATCAGCCCCAGCATTTT
v_gene: TRBV12-3/TRBV12-4; abundance: -; d_gene: -; len: 14; j_gene: TRBJ1-1; CDR3aa: CASSLKSRSGEAFF; CDR3nt: TGTGCCAGCAGTTTAAAATCCAGGTCAGGGGAAGCTTTCTTT
v_gene: TRBV7-2; abundance: few; d_gene: TRBD2; len: 15; j_gene: TRBJ2-3; CDR3aa: CASSSQTSRPDTQYF; CDR3nt: TGTGCCAGCAGCTCCCAGACTAGCCGGCCAGATACGCAGTATTTT
v_gene: TRBV7-9; abundance: -; d_gene: -; len: 15; j_gene: TRBJ2-2; CDR3aa: CASSLMDYETGELFF; CDR3nt: TGTGCCAGCAGCTTAATGGACTACGAGACCGGGGAGCTGTTTTTT
v_gene: TRBV5-5; abundance: -; d_gene: -; len: 14; j_gene: TRBJ1-1; CDR3aa: CASKRQDQNTEAFF; CDR3nt: TGTGCCAGCAAAAGGCAGGACCAGAACACTGAAGCTTTCTTT
v_gene: TRBV7-3; abundance: many; d_gene: -; len: 15; j_gene: TRBJ2-3; CDR3aa: CASSLGGSSIDTQYF; CDR3nt: TGTGCCAGCAGCTTAGGTGGCAGTTCCATTGATACGCAGTATTTT
v_gene: TRBV30; abundance: few; d_gene: -; len: 15; j_gene: TRBJ2-3; CDR3aa: CAWSVVWPSTDTQYF; CDR3nt: TGTGCCTGGAGTGTGGTATGGCCGAGCACAGATACGCAGTATTTT
v_gene: TRBV20-1; abundance: few; d_gene: TRBD2; len: 15; j_gene: TRBJ2-7; CDR3aa: CSASSPGGGNYEQYF; CDR3nt: TGCAGTGCTAGCTCCCCTGGGGGGGGGAACTACGAGCAGTACTTC
v_gene: TRBV6-1; abundance: -; d_gene: TRBD1; len: 14; j_gene: TRBJ2-3; CDR3aa: CASIEGAGTDTQYF; CDR3nt: TGTGCCAGCATCGAGGGGGCCGGCACAGATACGCAGTATTTT
v_gene: TRBV18; abundance: many; d_gene: TRBD1; len: 21; j_gene: TRBJ1-1; CDR3aa: CASSPRPGQGASVRMNTEAFF; CDR3nt: TGTGCCAGCTCACCAAGACCGGGACAGGGGGCTAGTGTGAGAATGAACACTGAAGCTTTCTTT
v_gene: TRBV5-1; abundance: -; d_gene: TRBD1; len: 14; j_gene: TRBJ1-2; CDR3aa: CASSLGQGNYGYTF; CDR3nt: TGCGCCAGCAGCTTGGGACAGGGGAACTATGGCTACACCTTC
v_gene: TRBV12-3/TRBV12-4; abundance: few; d_gene: -; len: 12; j_gene: TRBJ2-5; CDR3aa: CASSLTQETQYF; CDR3nt: TGTGCCAGCAGTTTGACCCAAGAGACCCAGTACTTC
v_gene: TRBV18; abundance: few; d_gene: -; len: 16; j_gene: TRBJ2-1; CDR3aa: CASSPPRESSYNEQFF; CDR3nt: TGTGCCAGCTCACCACCGAGGGAGAGCTCCTACAATGAGCAGTTCTTC
v_gene: TRBV20-1; abundance: -; d_gene: -; len: 14; j_gene: TRBJ1-1; CDR3aa: CSASGGLPNTEAFF; CDR3nt: TGCAGTGCTAGCGGGGGGCTACCGAACACTGAAGCTTTCTTT
v_gene: TRBV7-2; abundance: -; d_gene: -; len: 15; j_gene: TRBJ2-2; CDR3aa: CASSLASGHTGELFF; CDR3nt: TGTGCCAGCAGCTTAGCGTCCGGGCATACCGGGGAGCTGTTTTTT
v_gene: TRBV7-9; abundance: -; d_gene: TRBD2; len: 22; j_gene: TRBJ2-3; CDR3aa: CASSFPPYESGGPFHRTDTQYF; CDR3nt: TGTGCCAGCAGCTTTCCGCCCTATGAAAGCGGGGGGCCGTTCCATCGCACAGATACGCAGTATTTT
v_gene: TRBV2; abundance: many; d_gene: -; len: 11; j_gene: TRBJ2-5; CDR3aa: CASTGGETQYF; CDR3nt: TGTGCCAGCACGGGTGGTGAGACCCAGTACTTC
v_gene: TRBV20-1; abundance: few; d_gene: -; len: 14; j_gene: TRBJ2-6; CDR3aa: CSAREGNGANVLTF; CDR3nt: TGCAGTGCTAGAGAGGGCAATGGGGCCAACGTCCTGACTTTC
v_gene: TRBV4-1; abundance: few; d_gene: TRBD2; len: 15; j_gene: TRBJ2-1; CDR3aa: CASSPTGLALNEQFF; CDR3nt: TGCGCCAGCAGCCCTACGGGACTAGCACTCAATGAGCAGTTCTTC
v_gene: TRBV12-3/TRBV12-4; abundance: few; d_gene: -; len: 12; j_gene: TRBJ2-3; CDR3aa: CASSFRQSTQYF; CDR3nt: TGTGCCAGCAGTTTTAGACAGAGTACGCAGTATTTT
v_gene: TRBV7-2; abundance: few; d_gene: -; len: 14; j_gene: TRBJ1-1; CDR3aa: CASSTSSMNTEAFF; CDR3nt: TGTGCCAGCAGCACCTCCTCTATGAACACTGAAGCTTTCTTT
v_gene: TRBV12-3/TRBV12-4; abundance: few; d_gene: -; len: 13; j_gene: TRBJ1-1; CDR3aa: CASRFVEGTEAFF; CDR3nt: TGTGCCAGCAGGTTTGTGGAGGGAACTGAAGCTTTCTTT
v_gene: TRBV30; abundance: few; d_gene: -; len: 12; j_gene: TRBJ1-1; CDR3aa: CAWTAGGDEAFF; CDR3nt: TGTGCCTGGACCGCGGGGGGAGATGAAGCTTTCTTT
v_gene: TRBV5-4; abundance: many; d_gene: -; len: 14; j_gene: TRBJ1-6; CDR3aa: CASSFLGDHSPLHF; CDR3nt: TGTGCCAGCAGCTTTTTAGGCGATCATTCACCCCTCCACTTT
v_gene: TRBV20-1; abundance: many; d_gene: -; len: 13; j_gene: TRBJ2-7; CDR3aa: CSARDYIAYEQYF; CDR3nt: TGCAGTGCTAGAGATTACATTGCTTACGAGCAGTACTTC
v_gene: TRBV25-1; abundance: few; d_gene: -; len: 12; j_gene: TRBJ1-1; CDR3aa: CATQLGNTEAFF; CDR3nt: TGTGCCACCCAGCTGGGGAACACTGAAGCTTTCTTT
v_gene: TRBV5-1; abundance: -; d_gene: -; len: 14; j_gene: TRBJ2-7; CDR3aa: CASSPGDANYEQYF; CDR3nt: TGCGCCAGCAGCCCGGGGGACGCAAACTACGAGCAGTACTTC
v_gene: TRBV2; abundance: -; d_gene: -; len: 13; j_gene: TRBJ2-5; CDR3aa: CASSAEYQETQYF; CDR3nt: TGTGCCAGCAGCGCCGAGTACCAAGAGACCCAGTACTTC
v_gene: TRBV4-1; abundance: many; d_gene: -; len: 14; j_gene: TRBJ1-2; CDR3aa: CASSQGAGVSGYTF; CDR3nt: TGCGCCAGCAGCCAAGGGGCAGGGGTCAGTGGCTACACCTTC
v_gene: TRBV3-1; abundance: -; d_gene: -; len: 12; j_gene: TRBJ1-2; CDR3aa: CASSQPRSGYTF; CDR3nt: TGTGCCAGCAGCCAGCCGAGGAGCGGCTACACCTTC
v_gene: TRBV6-5; abundance: -; d_gene: -; len: 14; j_gene: TRBJ1-6; CDR3aa: CASSYSPRESPLHF; CDR3nt: TGTGCCAGCAGTTACTCCCCCCGAGAATCACCCCTCCACTTT
v_gene: TRBV12-3/TRBV12-4; abundance: few; d_gene: -; len: 16; j_gene: TRBJ1-1; CDR3aa: CASSLGQGGFFTEAFF; CDR3nt: TGTGCCAGCAGTCTGGGGCAGGGAGGGTTTTTCACTGAAGCTTTCTTT
v_gene: TRBV7-8; abundance: many; d_gene: TRBD1; len: 14; j_gene: TRBJ1-1; CDR3aa: CASSTNRGSTEAFF; CDR3nt: TGTGCCAGCAGCACGAACAGGGGTTCCACTGAAGCTTTCTTT
v_gene: TRBV11-2; abundance: few; d_gene: TRBD1; len: 14; j_gene: TRBJ2-7; CDR3aa: CASSPADRGIEQYF; CDR3nt: TGTGCCAGCAGCCCAGCCGACAGGGGCATCGAGCAGTACTTC
v_gene: TRBV29-1; abundance: -; d_gene: -; len: 12; j_gene: TRBJ2-7; CDR3aa: CSVEDGPYEQYF; CDR3nt: TGCAGCGTTGAGGACGGCCCCTACGAGCAGTACTTC
v_gene: TRBV7-9; abundance: -; d_gene: -; len: 13; j_gene: TRBJ1-4; CDR3aa: CASSLGLNEKLFF; CDR3nt: TGTGCCAGCAGCTTGGGACTAAATGAAAAACTGTTTTTT
v_gene: TRBV5-4; abundance: -; d_gene: -; len: 14; j_gene: TRBJ1-1; CDR3aa: CASSSWDGQHEAFF; CDR3nt: TGTGCCAGCAGCTCTTGGGACGGCCAACATGAAGCTTTCTTT
v_gene: TRBV7-6; abundance: few; d_gene: -; len: 13; j_gene: TRBJ1-6; CDR3aa: CASSLVGVSPLHF; CDR3nt: TGTGCCAGCAGCTTAGTTGGGGTATCACCCCTCCACTTT
v_gene: TRBV25-1; abundance: many; d_gene: -; len: 12; j_gene: TRBJ1-2; CDR3aa: CASSRDIYGYTF; CDR3nt: TGTGCCAGCTCCCGGGACATCTATGGCTACACCTTC